These T cell receptor beta chains were read from a single sample in a study of OX40 agonist ivuxolimab in advanced cancers. Only in-frame clones appear in the TCRdb table, and some are missing; sequencing was by immunoSEQ multiplex PCR. The sample gives roughly 44,000 clones, 75% to 90% of which show up once; approximately 7.5% is in the top ten. The source material was CD4+ or CD8+ T cells sorted from blood, sampled in a trial of the OX40 agonist ivuxolimab. The receptors originated from an adult with an advanced solid tumor such as melanoma, head and neck, liver or kidney cancer. The conserved cysteine and the conserved F or W are not part of the CDR3 here.

TRBJ1-1	TRBV21-1	ASSAYLDTIRTEAF
TRBJ2-1	TRBV12-5	ASGLGIVSNEQF
TRBJ2-3	TRBV9	ASSDRTGVINTDTQY
TRBJ1-4	TRBV2	ASSVDRISSGEKLF
TRBJ1-4	TRBV5-1	ASTAGGAGNEKLF
.	TRBV4-1	ASSPRQGATLEQY
.	TRBV7-2	ASSPHYTGEQY
TRBJ2-5	TRBV6-5	ASRGAGKETQY
TRBJ2-5	TRBV4-3	ASSQASASGYQETQY
TRBJ1-3	TRBV19	ASSLAAGQGRNTIY
TRBJ2-3	TRBV29-1	SVARGQESTDTQY
TRBJ1-2	TRBV30	AWMPGKVDGYT
TRBJ2-7	TRBV19	ASSTPGASYEQY
TRBJ1-1	TRBV7-7	ASSLQANTEAF
TRBJ2-7	TRBV19	ASSIRPPTGLPYEQY
TRBJ1-4	TRBV7-2	ASSLAGAEGEKLF
TRBJ2-3	TRBV29-1	SVWGGLGVDTQY
TRBJ2-2	TRBV4-3	ASSHEQGYTGELF
TRBJ2-6	TRBV11-2	ASRVTAANVLT
TRBJ2-1	TRBV5-4	ASSTLSGGLNNEQF
TRBJ2-3	TRBV5-1	ASSLVTPSTDTQY
.	TRBV5-1	ASSSIGQRSSYEQY
TRBJ1-4	TRBV5-6	ASSLRDGGSEKLF
TRBJ1-1	TRBV4-2	ASSQLTRDTEAF
TRBJ1-6	TRBV4-3	ASSQDLDSYNSPLH
TRBJ1-5	TRBV5-1	ASSEITGQPQH
TRBJ2-1	TRBV19	ASIPAGSGLYNEQF
TRBJ2-5	TRBV7-9	ASSVDSGGQY
TRBJ1-6	TRBV5-1	ASSFRQVDSPLH
TRBJ2-1	TRBV11-3	ASSFRFVEQF
TRBJ1-5	TRBV5-6	ASSLTGGGNQPQH
TRBJ1-1	TRBV5-1	ASSPTVVDTEAF